This entry is about one T cell receptor (beta chain). The source of the sample is a study of immune evolution from preneoplasia to lung adenocarcinoma. Macro-dissection enriched premalignant or tumor cells before nucleic acid extraction. The CDR3 runs 15 residues. V lost 2 bases, J lost 5 bases, and 16 bases lay in between. The V gene's germline CDR1 is MDHEN and CDR2 SYDVKM. Libraries were prepared by immunoSEQ multiplex PCR; TCRdb keeps only in-frame clonotypes and omits some of them. The sample has about 6,300 clones, 60% to 85% seen once; the top ten hold about 8%. The rearrangement joins TRBV28 to TRBJ2-7, with a tentative D call TRBD2 (7 bases). The sequencing input was FFPE minimally invasive lung adenocarcinoma tissue. The source is a person between 60 and 79 years old with lung adenocarcinoma. The CDR3 reads CASSLAGAGFHEQYF. The CDR3, as DNA: TGTGCCAGCAGTTTAGCGGGGGCAGGGTTCCACGAGCAGTACTTC.